This is a list of T cell receptor beta chains from one sample in a study of molecular identifiers for immune sequencing clone quantification. TCRdb analysed the PCR reads with MiXCR anew, one entry per CDR3 protein. This sample has around 94,000 distinct CDR3 sequences, with 35% found just once. The specimen was naive CD8+ T cells from blood, with Jurkat cell RNA spiked in. The source of these receptors is a human donor in good health. Some libraries in this study had Jurkat cell RNA spiked in. The CDR3 runs from the conserved cysteine through the conserved F or W. The D gene is left open where the match is weak. The size of a clone is reported for some rows only, either as once, few or many, or as a class for expanded clones.

cdr3_aa,cdr3_nt,d_call,v_call,clone_size,j_call
CASSLVGRNNSPLHF,TGTGCCAGCAGCTTAGTGGGTCGCAATAATTCACCCCTCCACTTT,NA,TRBV7-9,NA,TRBJ1-6
CASSQDTPGQHSEQFF,TGCGCCAGCAGCCAAGATACACCCGGACAGCATTCTGAGCAGTTCTTC,NA,TRBV4-1,NA,TRBJ2-1
CASSPLGDGELFF,TGTGCCAGCAGCCCACTAGGAGACGGGGAGCTGTTTTTT,NA,TRBV7-9,few,TRBJ2-2
CASSGLGGSYEQYF,TGCGCCAGCAGCGGCCTCGGCGGTTCCTACGAGCAGTACTTC,NA,TRBV4-3,few,TRBJ2-7
CASWDGGNTEAFF,TGCGCCAGCTGGGATGGGGGGAACACTGAAGCTTTCTTT,NA,TRBV5-1,many,TRBJ1-1
CASSSSSGAINEQFF,TGTGCCAGCAGCTCGAGTAGCGGGGCGATCAATGAGCAGTTCTTC,TRBD2,TRBV7-2,once,TRBJ2-1
CASSSGHRSYNEQFF,TGTGCCAGCAGCTCCGGCCACCGCTCCTACAATGAGCAGTTCTTC,NA,TRBV7-8,many,TRBJ2-1
CATLTSGSPDTQYF,TGTGCCACGCTGACTAGCGGGAGCCCAGATACGCAGTATTTT,TRBD2,TRBV27,NA,TRBJ2-3
CASSQESGGAEAFF,TGCGCCAGCAGCCAAGAATCGGGGGGGGCTGAAGCTTTCTTT,NA,TRBV4-1,NA,TRBJ1-1
CASSIGNQPQHF,TGTGCCAGTAGTATCGGTAATCAGCCCCAGCATTTT,NA,TRBV19,NA,TRBJ1-5
CASSMKTPTVTDTQYF,TGTGCCAGCAGTATGAAGACCCCCACCGTGACAGATACGCAGTATTTT,NA,TRBV12-3/TRBV12-4,NA,TRBJ2-3
CASSSEENIQYF,TGTGCCAGCAGTTCGGAGGAGAACATTCAGTACTTC,NA,TRBV28,once,TRBJ2-4
CASSSHRTTGELFF,TGTGCCAGCAGTTCCCACAGGACGACCGGGGAGCTGTTTTTT,NA,TRBV6-6,many,TRBJ2-2
CASRGDSSYEQYF,TGTGCCAGCCGGGGGGACAGCTCCTACGAGCAGTACTTC,NA,TRBV6-5,many,TRBJ2-7
CASSPYGVFTDTQYF,TGTGCCAGCAGTCCGTACGGGGTCTTCACAGATACGCAGTATTTT,NA,TRBV12-3/TRBV12-4,many,TRBJ2-3
CASSLSRTTNNEQYF,TGTGCCAGCAGTTTAAGCAGGACTACAAACAATGAGCAGTACTTC,NA,TRBV6-2/TRBV6-3,NA,TRBJ2-7
CASSVVGGSPDTQYF,TGTGCCAGCAGCGTAGTTGGCGGGAGCCCAGATACGCAGTATTTT,TRBD2,TRBV9,many,TRBJ2-3
CASVFSSYNEQFF,TGTGCCAGCGTTTTTAGCTCCTACAATGAGCAGTTCTTC,NA,TRBV7-9,once,TRBJ2-1
CASSLGYGRNIQYF,TGTGCCAGCAGCTTAGGGTACGGCCGAAACATTCAGTACTTC,NA,TRBV11-2,NA,TRBJ2-4
CASSLQGTEQYF,TGTGCCAGCAGCTTACAAGGGACCGAGCAGTACTTC,NA,TRBV7-2,many,TRBJ2-7
CASSSSATGLNQPQHF,TGTGCCAGCAGCTCAAGCGCGACAGGGCTCAATCAGCCCCAGCATTTT,TRBD1,TRBV13,many,TRBJ1-5
CASSFPSTVNEQFF,TGTGCCAGCAGTTTCCCTAGTACGGTCAATGAGCAGTTCTTC,NA,TRBV12-3/TRBV12-4,NA,TRBJ2-1
CASSLVARNTLYF,TGTGCCAGCAGTTTGGTGGCCCGGAACACCTTATATTTT,NA,TRBV27,NA,TRBJ1-3